Below, 13 T cell receptor beta chains from the same sample are listed, as sequenced in a study of T cells expressing NK-cell markers (dated by TCRdb to the early 2020s). The receptor library was made with 5' RACE. These reads were obtained on an Illumina HiSeq 2000. The reads went through TCRdb reprocessing, and each CDR3 protein sequence gets one entry with no DNA. The table for this sample records about 460,000 distinct CDR3 sequences. The biggest ten clones account for under 1.5% of the sample. Material for sequencing was blood T cells: a sorted CD56 or NKG2C T cell subset, CD4+ or CD8+ T cells, or bulk PBMC T cells (not recorded which). Receptors were obtained from a woman in her forties or fifties in good health. Donor details come from another sample of the same person, matched by shared clones.

The rearrangement links TRBV7-2 to TRBJ2-7; the TRBD1 assignment by TCRdb is unverifiable without DNA. Per the germline V gene, CDR1 is SGHTA and CDR2 is FQGNSA. This CDR3 has 14 amino acids. CDR3 amino acids: CASRPGGLGYEQYF.

The genes are TRBV5-1 and TRBJ2-2; TCRdb's D call of TRBD2 is untestable without DNA. The CDR3 runs to 15 residues. Germline CDR1 is SGHRS and CDR2 is YFSETQ. CDR3 protein: CASSPPGLGAGELFF.

The CDR3 region is CASSLTHQGEAFF. This sequence joins TRBV7-8 and TRBJ1-1; as DNA is missing, the TRBD1 call by TCRdb cannot be tested. Germline V CDR1 and CDR2: SGHVS, FQNEAQ. The CDR3 loop spans 13 amino acids.

The chain is built from TRBV3-1 and TRBJ2-3; TCRdb names TRBD1, which stays unverified in the absence of DNA. Looked up from germline, CDR1 is LGHDT and CDR2 is YNNKEL (reference sequence). CDR3 size: 16 residues. The CDR3 sequence is CASSQRGQGDADTQYF.

This chain links TRBV24-1 with TRBJ1-2; TCRdb's D call of TRBD1 is untestable without DNA. Per germline, CDR1 KGHDR and CDR2 SFDVKD. The CDR3 is 15 amino acids. CDR3 residues: CATSGSDSPGGGYTF.

The V call is TRBV5-6, the J call TRBJ1-2; lacking DNA, the TRBD1 call made by TCRdb goes unchecked. The V gene's germline CDR1 is SGHDT and CDR2 YYEEEE. The CDR3 extends over 11 amino acids. CDR3 protein: CASARDYGYTF. Drawing the rest from reference TRBV5-6 and TRBJ1-2, the complete variable domain is DAGVTQSPTHLIKTRGQQVTLRCSPKSGHDTVSWYQQALGQGPQFIFQYYEEEERQRGNFPDRFSGHQFPNYSSELNVNALLLGDSALYLCASARDYGYTFGSGTRLTVV.

V usage is TRBV28 and J usage is TRBJ2-5; TCRdb outputs TRBD1, but without DNA this stays unchecked. Germline values: CDR1 MDHEN, CDR2 SYDVKM. The CDR3 loop spans 16 amino acids. CDR3: CASSPYTGWGQETQYF.

The rearrangement uses TRBV18 and TRBJ2-1; TCRdb picks TRBD1, but there is no DNA to check that call. The V gene's germline CDR1 is KGHSH and CDR2 LQKENI. The length of the CDR3 is 15 residues. CDR3: CASSPGTGSYNEQFF.

The chain couples TRBV29-1 to TRBJ2-3; TCRdb selects TRBD1, and the lack of DNA leaves this call unchecked. CDR3 length equals 16 residues. The germline CDR1 and CDR2 sequences are SQVTM and ANQGSEA. CDR3 sequence reads: CSVVSRPGRSTDTQYF.

V gene TRBV14 combines with J gene TRBJ2-1; TCRdb's D gene call, TRBD2, goes unchecked for lack of DNA. The CDR3 is 16 residues long. The germline V gene encodes CDR1 SGHDN and CDR2 FVKESK. The CDR3 sequence: CASSQVETSLVNEQFF.

CDR3 loop: CASSVAPSGANTEAFF. The rearrangement links TRBV9 to TRBJ1-1; TCRdb proposes TRBD1, but this gene call is untestable without DNA. The CDR3 sequence is 16 residues long. Germline V gene sequence: CDR1 SGDLS, CDR2 YYNGEE. The full variable domain, completed using reference TRBV9 and TRBJ1-1, is DSGVTQTPKHLITATGQRVTLRCSPRSGDLSVYWYQQSLDQGLQFLIQYYNGEERAKGNILERFSAQQFPDLHSELNLSSLELGDSALYFCASSVAPSGANTEAFFGQGTRLTVV.

The gene calls are TRBV2 and TRBJ2-2; the D call of TRBD1 rests on TCRdb alone, since no DNA is present to check it. Per germline, CDR1 SNHLY and CDR2 FYNNEI. The length of the CDR3 is 13 residues. The CDR3 is CASRGTGAGELFF.

The chain couples TRBV29-1 to TRBJ2-7; TCRdb lists TRBD1, though no DNA is available to test this call. The CDR3 is made up of 12 amino acids. Germline values: CDR1 SQVTM, CDR2 ANQGSEA. The CDR3 loop is CSVWGGLYEQYF.